This T cell receptor beta chain stems from a study of blood T cell repertoires in COVID-19. In the study overall: Researchers got acute and convalescent COVID-19 samples from the United States, Italy and Spain.

Per germline, CDR1 LNHDA and CDR2 SQIVND (reference sequence). V was clipped by 5 bases and J by 2 bases; unmatched bases: 7. This CDR3 contains 16 residues. Assay: immunoSEQ multiplex PCR; the TCRdb copy retains only in-frame clones and omits some. The table shows some 190,000 clones, with 60% to 80% occurring only once. Ages ranged from about 18 to 89 years, with residence in 24 US areas. All exposed participants met a person with COVID-19 within 2 weeks before entering the study. This chain uses TRBV19 with TRBJ2-2; 8 nucleotides line up with TRBD2. The sequence came from a man aged 60 to 75 who had been exposed to COVID-19. The sample was PBMCs or T cells enriched from blood (not recorded which). As DNA, the CDR3 is TGTGCCAGTAGTTTCCCCAGCGGGAGCAACACCGGGGAGCTGTTTTTT. This codes for CASSFPSGSNTGELFF.